These T cell receptor beta chains were read from a single sample in a study of post-analysis software for immune sequencing data. TCRdb processed the PCR reads anew with MiXCR; each CDR3 protein has one entry. Of about 400,000 distinct CDR3 sequences in the sample, around 37% were seen once. Sequencing was done on a sample of blood. These TCRs come from a girl aged 10 to 17 with multiple sclerosis. The CDR3 runs from the conserved cysteine through the conserved F or W. The D gene is left open where the match is weak. Size is omitted from some rows. Given values are once, few, many or a class for expanded clones.

J	size	V	D	CDR3	DNA
TRBJ2-3	few	TRBV2	TRBD1	CASMRGTGFSSTDTQYF	TGTGCCAGCATGAGGGGGACAGGGTTCTCTAGCACAGATACGCAGTATTTT
TRBJ2-6	-	TRBV4-1	-	CASRRALFGTAPGANVLTF	TGCGCCAGCAGGCGGGCGTTGTTCGGGACTGCTCCCGGGGCCAACGTCCTGACTTTC
TRBJ1-2	many	TRBV12-3/TRBV12-4	-	CASSLAVIANYGYTF	TGTGCCAGCAGTTTAGCGGTCATAGCTAACTATGGCTACACCTTC
TRBJ1-4	few	TRBV2	TRBD1	CASSVRGSEKLFF	TGTGCCAGCAGTGTCAGGGGGAGTGAAAAACTGTTTTTT
TRBJ2-4	-	TRBV7-2	-	CASSRSQLAFENIQYF	TGTGCCAGCAGCCGAAGTCAACTAGCATTTGAAAACATTCAGTACTTC
TRBJ1-2	-	TRBV6-5	TRBD1	CASSRQGGRDGYTF	TGTGCCAGCAGTCGACAGGGCGGAAGGGATGGCTACACCTTC
TRBJ2-1	-	TRBV4-2	-	CASSQFPFSYNEQFF	TGTGCCAGCAGCCAATTCCCTTTTTCCTACAATGAGCAGTTCTTC
TRBJ1-4	few	TRBV10-2	-	CASSVAVREEKLFF	TGCGCCAGCAGTGTGGCAGTTCGAGAGGAAAAACTGTTTTTT
TRBJ2-3	once	TRBV12-3/TRBV12-4	-	CASSPRPPDTQYF	TGTGCCAGCAGTCCAAGGCCCCCAGATACGCAGTATTTT
TRBJ2-7	-	TRBV4-1	TRBD2	CASSQVLAGASSYEQYF	TGCGCCAGCAGCCAAGTACTAGCGGGGGCTAGCTCCTACGAGCAGTACTTC
TRBJ2-7	-	TRBV20-1	-	CSASTDFRRSYEQYF	TGCAGTGCTAGCACGGACTTCCGGAGGAGCTACGAGCAGTACTTC
TRBJ1-2	many	TRBV7-2	TRBD1	CASSPQRTGGGYTF	TGTGCCAGCAGCCCCCAGCGGACAGGCGGGGGCTACACCTTC
TRBJ2-1	-	TRBV6-6	-	CASSYSDTRSYNEQFF	TGTGCCAGCAGTTACTCGGACACGCGCTCCTACAATGAGCAGTTCTTC
TRBJ1-2	-	TRBV4-2	-	CASSQLGRATNYGYTF	TGTGCCAGCAGCCAACTGGGGAGGGCTACTAACTATGGCTACACCTTC
TRBJ2-7	-	TRBV28	TRBD1	CASLPGTGGSYEQYF	TGTGCCAGCCTACCTGGGACAGGGGGCTCCTACGAGCAGTACTTC
TRBJ2-1	-	TRBV20-1	-	CSASAITSYNEQFF	TGCAGTGCTAGTGCTATCACGTCCTACAATGAGCAGTTCTTC
TRBJ1-2	-	TRBV18	-	CASSPLGGTPTNYGYTF	TGTGCCAGCTCACCACTCGGGGGTACTCCAACCAACTATGGCTACACCTTC
TRBJ2-3	few	TRBV12-3/TRBV12-4	TRBD2	CASSFWGLGLTQYF	TGTGCCAGCAGTTTCTGGGGACTAGGCTTAACGCAGTATTTT
TRBJ2-1	-	TRBV12-5	TRBD1	CASGLALGTDLYNEQFF	TGTGCTAGTGGTTTGGCCCTGGGGACAGATCTCTACAATGAGCAGTTCTTC
TRBJ1-2	few	TRBV10-3	-	CAISGSYGYTF	TGTGCCATCAGTGGCAGCTATGGCTACACCTTC
TRBJ1-6	few	TRBV7-2	-	CASSLGLSRSNSPLHF	TGTGCCAGCAGCTTAGGGCTTTCCAGATCTAATTCACCCCTCCACTTT
TRBJ1-6	-	TRBV4-1	-	CASSLLNIISYNSPLHF	TGCGCCAGCAGCCTTCTGAACATTATTTCCTATAATTCACCCCTCCACTTT
TRBJ1-5	-	TRBV5-5	-	CASSSTRDSNQPQHF	TGTGCCAGCAGCTCAACAAGGGATAGCAATCAGCCCCAGCATTTT
TRBJ2-1	few	TRBV12-3/TRBV12-4	TRBD2	CASRYTSGDDNEQFF	TGTGCCAGCAGGTACACTAGCGGGGACGACAATGAGCAGTTCTTC
TRBJ2-1	-	TRBV12-3/TRBV12-4	TRBD2	CASSFSPSGGTRRSYNEQFF	TGTGCCAGCAGTTTTTCCCCAAGCGGGGGGACTAGACGCTCCTACAATGAGCAGTTCTTC
TRBJ2-5	-	TRBV3-1	-	CASSQGIRGIGETQYF	TGTGCCAGCAGCCAAGGAATCAGAGGGATCGGAGAGACCCAGTACTTC
TRBJ2-1	-	TRBV29-1	-	CSVPGSGALGNEQFF	TGCAGCGTCCCGGGTTCGGGGGCCCTCGGCAATGAGCAGTTCTTC
TRBJ2-5	few	TRBV5-1	TRBD1	CASSLFRDRGRGEQYF	TGCGCCAGCAGCTTGTTCCGGGACAGGGGTCGAGGGGAGCAGTACTTC
TRBJ2-7	many	TRBV27	-	CASSLWGYSYEQYF	TGTGCCAGCAGTTTATGGGGTTACTCCTACGAGCAGTACTTC
TRBJ1-1	few	TRBV3-1	-	CASSQTGAGKTEAFF	TGTGCCAGCAGCCAAACCGGGGCGGGAAAAACTGAAGCTTTCTTT
TRBJ2-1	many	TRBV7-2	TRBD1	CASSLAGTGGTAYNEQFF	TGTGCCAGCAGCTTAGCCGGGACAGGTGGGACGGCCTACAATGAGCAGTTCTTC
TRBJ2-1	few	TRBV6-2/TRBV6-3	-	CASTGSGRGRHNEQFF	TGTGCCAGCACCGGGTCGGGACGGGGGAGGCACAATGAGCAGTTCTTC
TRBJ1-1	-	TRBV6-6	TRBD1	CASNLDRGGSYTEAFF	TGTGCCAGCAACCTAGACAGGGGAGGATCGTACACTGAAGCTTTCTTT
TRBJ2-5	-	TRBV4-2	TRBD2	CASSQDRVSGGPVTQYF	TGTGCCAGCAGCCAAGATAGGGTTAGCGGGGGGCCGGTGACCCAGTACTTC